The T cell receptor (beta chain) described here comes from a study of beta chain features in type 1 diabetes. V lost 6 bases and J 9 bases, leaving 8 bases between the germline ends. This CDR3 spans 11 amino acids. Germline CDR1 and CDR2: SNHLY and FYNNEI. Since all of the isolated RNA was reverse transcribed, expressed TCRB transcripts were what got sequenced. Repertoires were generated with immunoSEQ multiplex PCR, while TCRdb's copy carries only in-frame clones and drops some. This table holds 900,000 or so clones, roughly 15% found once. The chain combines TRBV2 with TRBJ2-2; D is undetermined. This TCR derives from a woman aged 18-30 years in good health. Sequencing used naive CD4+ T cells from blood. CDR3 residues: CASRTSRELFF. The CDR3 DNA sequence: TGTGCCAGCAGGACGAGCCGGGAGCTGTTTTTT.